A selection of T cell receptor beta chains follows, all from one sample in a study of blood T cell repertoires in COVID-19. Sequencing was performed with immunoSEQ multiplex PCR; in TCRdb, only in-frame clones are kept and a portion is missing. The sample lists about 240,000 clones, around 86% occurring once. Material: PBMCs or T cells enriched from blood (not recorded which). These receptors came from a woman aged 40 to 50 with acute COVID-19. CDR3s include the opening cysteine and the closing phenylalanine or tryptophan. Each record gives: J gene, clone size, D gene, V gene, CDR3 DNA, CDR3 protein. D genes are given only for firm matches. Expanded clones get a size class; other rows say once, few or many, or leave the size out.

j_call: TRBJ2-7; clone_size: NA; d_call: NA; v_call: TRBV2; cdr3_nt: TGTGCCAGCAGTTCGACAGCCTCCTACGAGCAGTACTTC; cdr3_aa: CASSSTASYEQYF
j_call: TRBJ2-1; clone_size: NA; d_call: TRBD2; v_call: TRBV5-4; cdr3_nt: TGTGCCAGCAGCTTGGGGGGGGGAAGGGTCAATGAGCAGTTCTTC; cdr3_aa: CASSLGGGRVNEQFF
j_call: TRBJ2-1; clone_size: NA; d_call: TRBD2; v_call: TRBV6-1; cdr3_nt: TGTGCCAGCAGTGAAGGATGGCGGGAGGGCCGTAATGAGCAGTTCTTC; cdr3_aa: CASSEGWREGRNEQFF
j_call: TRBJ2-2; clone_size: NA; d_call: TRBD2; v_call: TRBV19; cdr3_nt: TGTGCCAGTAGTATCCCGGGAGGGAGGAGCACCGGGGAGCTGTTTTTT; cdr3_aa: CASSIPGGRSTGELFF
j_call: TRBJ2-7; clone_size: NA; d_call: TRBD2; v_call: TRBV4-2; cdr3_nt: TGTGCCAGCAGCCGAGGACTAGCGGGGACCAACGAGCAGTACTTC; cdr3_aa: CASSRGLAGTNEQYF
j_call: TRBJ2-7; clone_size: few; d_call: NA; v_call: TRBV6-5; cdr3_nt: TGTGCCAGCAAAACAAAACCCTACGAGCAGTACTTC; cdr3_aa: CASKTKPYEQYF
j_call: TRBJ2-5; clone_size: NA; d_call: NA; v_call: TRBV7-3; cdr3_nt: TGTGCCAGCAGCCTCGGGGATCAAGAGACCCAGTACTTC; cdr3_aa: CASSLGDQETQYF
j_call: TRBJ2-7; clone_size: NA; d_call: NA; v_call: TRBV18; cdr3_nt: TGTGCCAGCTCACCACCTTCACAGCACTACGAGCAGTACTTC; cdr3_aa: CASSPPSQHYEQYF
j_call: TRBJ2-7; clone_size: once; d_call: NA; v_call: TRBV30; cdr3_nt: TGTGCCTGGAGTGCCCGACCGGAGACCTACGAGCAGTACTTC; cdr3_aa: CAWSARPETYEQYF
j_call: TRBJ2-3; clone_size: few; d_call: NA; v_call: TRBV5-4; cdr3_nt: TGTGCCAGCAGCTTGGGATCTATAGCGGACACAGATACGCAGTATTTT; cdr3_aa: CASSLGSIADTDTQYF
j_call: TRBJ2-1; clone_size: NA; d_call: NA; v_call: TRBV27; cdr3_nt: TGTGCCAGCATGTTAGTGGGCCGGTTGGAATACAATGAGCAGTTCTTC; cdr3_aa: CASMLVGRLEYNEQFF
j_call: TRBJ2-1; clone_size: NA; d_call: NA; v_call: TRBV10-3; cdr3_nt: TGTGCCATCAGTGCGGGGAATGAGCAGTTCTTC; cdr3_aa: CAISAGNEQFF
j_call: TRBJ2-3; clone_size: NA; d_call: TRBD2; v_call: TRBV19; cdr3_nt: TGTGCCAGTAGTAAAAGGACTAGCGGGGGCTCAGATACGCAGTATTTT; cdr3_aa: CASSKRTSGGSDTQYF
j_call: TRBJ2-1; clone_size: NA; d_call: NA; v_call: TRBV3-1/TRBV3-2; cdr3_nt: TGTGCCAGCAGCCTCGGGACTTTCGATGAGCAGTTCTTC; cdr3_aa: CASSLGTFDEQFF
j_call: TRBJ2-1; clone_size: NA; d_call: TRBD2; v_call: TRBV28; cdr3_nt: TGTGCCAGCAGTTTAACTAGCGCAGACTACAATGAGCAGTTCTTC; cdr3_aa: CASSLTSADYNEQFF
j_call: TRBJ2-7; clone_size: NA; d_call: NA; v_call: TRBV11-2; cdr3_nt: TGTGCCAGCAGCTTAAGCCAGGCCTACTCCTACGAGCAGTACTTC; cdr3_aa: CASSLSQAYSYEQYF
j_call: TRBJ2-1; clone_size: NA; d_call: TRBD2; v_call: TRBV7-3; cdr3_nt: TGTGCCAGCAGCTTAGCGGGAGACCGATCAGATGAGCAGTTCTTC; cdr3_aa: CASSLAGDRSDEQFF
j_call: TRBJ1-5; clone_size: NA; d_call: NA; v_call: TRBV18; cdr3_nt: TGTGCCAGCTCAACACAGGAGAGCAATCAGCCCCAGCATTTT; cdr3_aa: CASSTQESNQPQHF
j_call: TRBJ1-2; clone_size: NA; d_call: NA; v_call: TRBV6-5; cdr3_nt: TGTGCCAGCAGGGGTCCGGGACACCTCGGCTACACCTTC; cdr3_aa: CASRGPGHLGYTF
j_call: TRBJ2-6; clone_size: NA; d_call: NA; v_call: TRBV25-1; cdr3_nt: TGTGCCAGCAGTGAATATCGTCTCGGGGCCAACGTCCTGACTTTC; cdr3_aa: CASSEYRLGANVLTF
j_call: TRBJ2-6; clone_size: few; d_call: TRBD1; v_call: TRBV19; cdr3_nt: TGTGCCAGTAGTGACAGGGAGTTCTCTGGGGCCAACGTCCTGACTTTC; cdr3_aa: CASSDREFSGANVLTF
j_call: TRBJ2-2; clone_size: NA; d_call: TRBD2; v_call: TRBV29-1; cdr3_nt: TGCAGCGCCGGGACTAGCACCGGGGAGCTGTTTTTT; cdr3_aa: CSAGTSTGELFF
j_call: TRBJ2-1; clone_size: NA; d_call: TRBD1; v_call: TRBV5-4; cdr3_nt: TGTGCCAGCAGCTTGGTGGGACAGGGAAACAATGAGCAGTTCTTC; cdr3_aa: CASSLVGQGNNEQFF
j_call: TRBJ2-7; clone_size: NA; d_call: NA; v_call: TRBV19; cdr3_nt: TGTGCCAGTAGTGGAAGGGGGTCGGGGTCGTACGAGCAGTACTTC; cdr3_aa: CASSGRGSGSYEQYF
j_call: TRBJ1-2; clone_size: NA; d_call: NA; v_call: TRBV7-8; cdr3_nt: TGTGCCAGCAGCCGGGAGCAGAGAGGCTACACCTTC; cdr3_aa: CASSREQRGYTF
j_call: TRBJ2-5; clone_size: medium-sized; d_call: NA; v_call: TRBV6-2/TRBV6-3; cdr3_nt: TGTGCCAGCAGTTACTCTCACGAGTTGAGATACCAAGAGACCCAGTACTTC; cdr3_aa: CASSYSHELRYQETQYF
j_call: TRBJ2-7; clone_size: NA; d_call: TRBD2; v_call: TRBV6-1; cdr3_nt: TGTGCCAGCAGTGAGACTAGCGGGAGTAGCTACGAGCAGTACTTC; cdr3_aa: CASSETSGSSYEQYF
j_call: TRBJ2-3; clone_size: NA; d_call: NA; v_call: TRBV9; cdr3_nt: TGTGCCAGCAGCATAACAGGGAGTATGGTCACAGATACGCAGTATTTT; cdr3_aa: CASSITGSMVTDTQYF